This T cell receptor (beta chain) was captured by sequencing in a study of blood T cell repertoires in COVID-19. Study context: Some COVID-19 samples were acute and others convalescent; all came from the United States, Italy and Spain. Sources were T cells, B-cell-depleted T cells, or PBMCs; the material itself was cDNA or gDNA.

Under the authors' procedure: For nucleated cells, counts were estimated from reference gene primer amplification. Measured with immunoSEQ multiplex PCR; TCRdb has only the in-frame clones, and not every one. V and J calls and clone size are given by that table; D and trimming were obtained from the DNA. Of roughly 67,000 clones in the sample, around 74% were seen once. This clone was observed a few times. The ends were cut back, 0 bases at V and 4 bases at J, with 16 bases in the middle. This CDR3 has 16 residues. The V gene's germline CDR1 is SGHRS and CDR2 YFSETQ. The sample taken for sequencing was peripheral blood. The receptor comes from a woman in her fifties or sixties with active or convalescent COVID-19. The chain uses TRBV5-1 and TRBJ1-1; no clear D. CDR3 amino acids: CASSLEAPTAGTEAFF. CDR3 nucleotides: TGCGCCAGCAGCTTGGAGGCACCAACAGCCGGCACTGAAGCTTTCTTT.